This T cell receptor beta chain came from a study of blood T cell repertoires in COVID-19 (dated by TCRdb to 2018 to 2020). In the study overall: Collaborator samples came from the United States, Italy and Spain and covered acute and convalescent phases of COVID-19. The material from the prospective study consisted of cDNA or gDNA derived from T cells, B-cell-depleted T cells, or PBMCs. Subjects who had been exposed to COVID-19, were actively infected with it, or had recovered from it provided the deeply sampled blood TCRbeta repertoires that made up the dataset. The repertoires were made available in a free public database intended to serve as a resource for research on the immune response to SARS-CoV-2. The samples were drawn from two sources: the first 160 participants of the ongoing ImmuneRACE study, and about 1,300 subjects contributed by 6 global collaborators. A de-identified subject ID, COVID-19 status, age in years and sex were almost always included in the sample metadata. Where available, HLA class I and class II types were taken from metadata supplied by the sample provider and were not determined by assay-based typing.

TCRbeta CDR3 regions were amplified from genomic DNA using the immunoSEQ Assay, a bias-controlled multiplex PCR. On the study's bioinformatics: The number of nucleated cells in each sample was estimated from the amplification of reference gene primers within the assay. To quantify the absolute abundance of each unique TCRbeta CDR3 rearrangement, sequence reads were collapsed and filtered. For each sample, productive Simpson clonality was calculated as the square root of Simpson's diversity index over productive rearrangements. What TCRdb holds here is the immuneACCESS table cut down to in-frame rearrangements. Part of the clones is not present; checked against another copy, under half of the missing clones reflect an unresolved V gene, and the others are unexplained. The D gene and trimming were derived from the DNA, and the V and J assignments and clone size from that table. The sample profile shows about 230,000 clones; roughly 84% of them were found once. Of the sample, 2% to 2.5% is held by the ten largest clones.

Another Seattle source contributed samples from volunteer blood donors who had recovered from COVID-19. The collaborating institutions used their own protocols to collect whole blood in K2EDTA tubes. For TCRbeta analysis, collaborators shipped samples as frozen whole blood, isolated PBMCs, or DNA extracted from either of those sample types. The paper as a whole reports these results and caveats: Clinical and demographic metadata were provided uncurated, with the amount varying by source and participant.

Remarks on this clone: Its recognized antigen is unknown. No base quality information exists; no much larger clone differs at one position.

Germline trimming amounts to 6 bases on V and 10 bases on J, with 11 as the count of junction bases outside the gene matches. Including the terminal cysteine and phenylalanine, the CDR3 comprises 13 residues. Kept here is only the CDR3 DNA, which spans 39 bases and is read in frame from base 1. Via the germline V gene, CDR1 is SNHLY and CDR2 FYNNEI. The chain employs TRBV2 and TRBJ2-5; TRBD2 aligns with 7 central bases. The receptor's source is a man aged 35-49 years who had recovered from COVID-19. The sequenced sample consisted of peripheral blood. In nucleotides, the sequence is TGTGCCAGCAGGCGGGACTACCCCAGGGACCAGTACTTC. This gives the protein CASRRDYPRDQYF.